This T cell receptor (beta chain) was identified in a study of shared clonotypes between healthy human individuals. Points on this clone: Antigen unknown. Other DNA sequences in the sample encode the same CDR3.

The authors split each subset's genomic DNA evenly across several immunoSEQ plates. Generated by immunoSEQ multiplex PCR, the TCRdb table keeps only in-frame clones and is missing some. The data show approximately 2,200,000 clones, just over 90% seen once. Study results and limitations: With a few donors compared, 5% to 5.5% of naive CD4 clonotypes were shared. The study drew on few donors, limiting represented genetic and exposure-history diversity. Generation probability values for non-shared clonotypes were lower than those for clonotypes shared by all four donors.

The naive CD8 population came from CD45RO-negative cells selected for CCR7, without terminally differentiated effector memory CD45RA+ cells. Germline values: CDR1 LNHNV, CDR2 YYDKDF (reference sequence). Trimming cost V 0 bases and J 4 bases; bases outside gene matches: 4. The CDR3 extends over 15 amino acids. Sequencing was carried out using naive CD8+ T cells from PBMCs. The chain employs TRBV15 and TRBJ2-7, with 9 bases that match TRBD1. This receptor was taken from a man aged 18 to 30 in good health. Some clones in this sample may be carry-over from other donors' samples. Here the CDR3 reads CATSRETGGSYEQYF. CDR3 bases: TGTGCCACCAGCAGAGAAACAGGGGGCAGTTACGAGCAGTACTTC.